This T cell receptor (beta chain) came from a study of cytomegalovirus exposure and HLA in healthy donors. About the research overall: Of roughly 400 genotyped donors, 81% grouped in the Caucasian-associated ancestry cluster.

The junction had 8 bases not matched to a gene; V was cut back by 8 bases and J by 12 bases. CDR3 size: 12 residues. Germline V gene data show CDR1 as GTSNPN and CDR2 as SVGIG (reference sequence). Study-wide results and limits: Later analysis identified several of the most significant clusters that appeared linked to common viral pathogens.

In the case of this clone: Its antigen is still unknown.

The PCR was carried out with 60 Vbeta primers and 13 Jbeta primers. In the source study's methods: Counted up in a later analysis, unique TCR beta chains came to some 72 million, with roughly 11 million shared. Only in-frame clones appear in the TCRdb table, and some are missing; sequencing was by immunoSEQ multiplex PCR. The V and J calls and clone size come from that table; D and trimming were worked out from the DNA. This sample lists more than 70,000 clones; its ten largest clones have approximately 1.4%. The sequenced sample consisted of PBMCs. This chain uses TRBV30 with TRBJ2-5; 14 nucleotides agree with TRBD2. This receptor was taken from a woman aged 55-70 years in good health and CMV-seronegative. DNA of the CDR3: TGTGCCGGGGGACTAGCGGGAGCCCCCGAGTACTTC. Its translation: CAGGLAGAPEYF.